This T cell receptor (beta chain) was recorded in a study of blood T cell repertoires in COVID-19. CDR1 is SGHRS, CDR2 YFSETQ, per germline. The CDR3 sequence is 15 residues long. The J segment lost 4 bases and the V segment lost 0 bases, leaving 7 bases of the junction unmatched. Profiling relied on immunoSEQ multiplex PCR, and the TCRdb table lists in-frame clones only, not all of them. The table has about 23,000 clones, roughly 79% seen once. The receptor's source is a man aged 50 or older with COVID-19, enrolled during active disease. This sequence joins TRBV5-1 and TRBJ2-7; 7 nucleotides align to TRBD1. What was sequenced was peripheral blood. The CDR3 coding sequence is TGCGCCAGCAGCTTGGACAGGGGCTCAACATACGAGCAGTACTTC. Translating it yields CASSLDRGSTYEQYF. Drawing the rest from reference TRBV5-1 and TRBJ2-7, the complete variable domain is KAGVTQTPRYLIKTRGQQVTLSCSPISGHRSVSWYQQTPGQGLQFLFEYFSETQRNKGNFPGRFSGRQFSNSRSEMNVSTLELGDSALYLCASSLDRGSTYEQYFGPGTRLTVT.